This T cell receptor beta chain was recorded in a study of T-cell reconstitution after alpha-beta-depleted transplantation in children. General observations from the study: Counts and diversity of T cells one year after transplant came mostly from newly produced T cells. Recipient T cells and thymic progenitors that survived were the source of the high TCRbeta diversity seen at day 60 in some patients.

The TCRbeta library was prepared with unique molecular identifiers. Each CDR3 protein gets one entry after TCRdb re-called the PCR reads with MiXCR. The sample yields fewer than 250,000 distinct CDR3 sequences, 8.2% seen once. This clonotype was detected ten times or more. The antigen is unknown. Unmatched junction bases numbered 6, after V lost 3 bases and J lost 5 bases. The CDR3 is 15 amino acids. Germline-derived CDR1 and CDR2 are MNHEY and SMNVEV (reference sequence). The chain uses TRBV27 and TRBJ2-1; TRBD2 aligns across 8 bases. This receptor was identified in a male patient between 5 and 17 years old who had a stem cell transplant for acute lymphoblastic leukemia, so the T cells may come from the graft donor. The sample here was PBMCs, mostly from graft donor cells, taken 180 days after TCRalphabeta/CD19-depleted stem cell transplant. The CDR3 sequence is CASSLPGGADNEQFF. The CDR3 DNA reads TGTGCCAGCAGTTTGCCCGGGGGGGCGGACAATGAGCAGTTCTTC.